What follows is one T cell receptor (beta chain) and its context. This receptor's antigen is unknown. Base-call qualities are not available, and no considerably larger clone is one nucleotide away. The immunoSEQ Assay, a bias-controlled multiplex PCR, was used to amplify TCRbeta CDR3 regions from genomic DNA. The authors processed their data as follows. The number of nucleated cells in each sample was estimated by amplification of reference gene primers within the assay. To quantify the absolute abundance of each unique TCRbeta CDR3 rearrangement, sequence reads were collapsed and filtered. For each sample, productive Simpson clonality was calculated as the square root of Simpson's diversity index across productive rearrangements. TCRdb limited this immuneACCESS table to in-frame rearrangements with V and J called. A share of clones is missing; checked studies link under half to unresolved V genes, and the rest is unexplained. V, J and clone size were drawn from that table, and D and trimming were deduced from the DNA. The sample data list some 220,000 clones, and roughly four fifths of these were observed just once. Of the sample, approximately 1.4% is held by the ten largest clones.

Based on the germline V gene, the CDR1 and CDR2 sequences are SGHDT and YYEEEE. Counted from cysteine to phenylalanine, this CDR3 has 14 amino acids. Kept here is only the CDR3 DNA, which spans 42 bases and is read in frame from base 1. V has 6 bases trimmed and J has 5 bases trimmed; junction bases matching no gene number 8. This sample is part of a study of blood T cell repertoires in COVID-19 (dated by TCRdb to about 2020). The study in broad terms: Samples from collaborators originated in the United States, Italy and Spain and spanned both the acute and convalescent phases of COVID-19. The material from the prospective study consisted of cDNA or gDNA derived from T cells, B-cell-depleted T cells, or PBMCs. Subjects who had been exposed to COVID-19, were actively infected with it, or had recovered from it provided the deeply sampled blood TCRbeta repertoires that made up the dataset. A freely available public database, intended as a resource for researchers studying the immune response to SARS-CoV-2, is where the repertoires were released. The samples were drawn from the first 160 participants of the ongoing ImmuneRACE study and from 950 to 1,500 subjects provided by 6 global collaborators. A de-identified subject ID, COVID-19 status, age in years and sex were almost always included in the sample metadata. Where HLA class I and class II types were available, the types were taken from metadata supplied by the sample provider, not from assay-based typing. The paper as a whole reports these results and caveats: How much clinical and demographic metadata was included differed by source and by participant, and the metadata was provided uncurated.

Participants in the prospective study were aged roughly 18 to 100 years, lived in some 24 United States geographic areas, and enrolled through a virtual design. Cohort assignment in the prospective study relied on participant-reported clinical history from a screening survey and a study questionnaire. Mobile phlebotomists in the prospective study collected whole blood, serum and a nasopharyngeal or oropharyngeal swab from every participant. Over an approximately 2-month period, participants in the prospective study had the option of providing additional blood draws and questionnaires. Before DNA extraction, prospective study blood samples were shipped either frozen or at room temperature.

The chain couples TRBV5-6 to TRBJ2-7, with TRBD2 identical over 10 junction bases. Sequencing used PBMCs or T cells enriched from blood (not recorded which). This TCR was recovered from a woman aged 40 to 49 with acute COVID-19. The CDR3 protein sequence reads: CASNQAGGPNEQYF. The DNA sequence is TGTGCCAGCAACCAAGCGGGAGGGCCAAACGAGCAGTACTTC.